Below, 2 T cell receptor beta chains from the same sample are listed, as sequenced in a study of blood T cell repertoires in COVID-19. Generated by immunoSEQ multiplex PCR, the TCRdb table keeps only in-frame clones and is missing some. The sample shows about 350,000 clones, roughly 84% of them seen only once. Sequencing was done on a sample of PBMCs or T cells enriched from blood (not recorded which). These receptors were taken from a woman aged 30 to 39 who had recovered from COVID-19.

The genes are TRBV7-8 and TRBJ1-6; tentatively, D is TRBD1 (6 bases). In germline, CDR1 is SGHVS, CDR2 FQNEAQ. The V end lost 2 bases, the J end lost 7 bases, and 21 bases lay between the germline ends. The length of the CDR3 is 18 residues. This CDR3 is CASSLIRGGLRENSPLHF. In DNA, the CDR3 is TGTGCCAGCAGCTTAATCCGCGGGGGGCTAAGGGAGAATTCACCCCTCCACTTT.

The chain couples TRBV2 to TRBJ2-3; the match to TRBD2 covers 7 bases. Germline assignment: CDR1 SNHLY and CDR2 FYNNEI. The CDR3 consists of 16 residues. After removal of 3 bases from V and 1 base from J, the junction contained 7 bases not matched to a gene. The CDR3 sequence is CASSDGTLAGTDTQYF. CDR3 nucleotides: TGTGCCAGCAGTGATGGGACTCTAGCGGGCACAGATACGCAGTATTTT.